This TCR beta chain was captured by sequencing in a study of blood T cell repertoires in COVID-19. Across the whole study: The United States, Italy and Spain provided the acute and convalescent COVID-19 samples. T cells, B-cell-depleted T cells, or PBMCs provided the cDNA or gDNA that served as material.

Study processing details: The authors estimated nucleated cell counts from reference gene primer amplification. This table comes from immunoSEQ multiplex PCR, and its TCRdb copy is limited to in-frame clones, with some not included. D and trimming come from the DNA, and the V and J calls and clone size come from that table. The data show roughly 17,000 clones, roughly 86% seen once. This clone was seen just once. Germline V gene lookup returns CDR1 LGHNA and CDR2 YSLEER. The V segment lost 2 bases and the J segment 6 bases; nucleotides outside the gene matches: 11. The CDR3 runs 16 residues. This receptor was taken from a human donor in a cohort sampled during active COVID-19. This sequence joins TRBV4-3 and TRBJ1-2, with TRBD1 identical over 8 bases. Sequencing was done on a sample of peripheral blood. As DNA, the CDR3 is TGCGCCAGCAGCCAAACCCTCAGGGGGCCAGGGGATGGCTACACCTTC. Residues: CASSQTLRGPGDGYTF.